The entry below gives a single T cell receptor beta chain sequence along with its context. What it binds is unknown. The data were obtained in a study of response to subunit inactivated influenza vaccine. Study-level points and caveats: The study's authors posited that every seasonal influenza vaccination enlists few new T cells.

Each CDR3 protein gets one entry after TCRdb re-called the RT-PCR reads with MiXCR. The sample has some 800,000 distinct CDR3 sequences, 20% to 25% seen once. This CDR3 is built from 15 residues. Germline V lookup: CDR1 SGHRS, CDR2 YFSETQ. V was trimmed by 7 bases and J by 4 bases, leaving 18 bases between them. The rearrangement joins TRBV5-1 to TRBJ1-3, with a tentative D call TRBD1 (6 bases). The clonotype originates from a man aged 50 to 59 who received an inactivated influenza vaccine. The sequencing used PBMCs from blood, collected less than 6 days after vaccination. This chain's CDR3 is CASAVQGNAGNTIYF. The CDR3, as DNA: TGCGCCAGCGCGGTACAGGGAAACGCCGGAAACACCATATATTTT.